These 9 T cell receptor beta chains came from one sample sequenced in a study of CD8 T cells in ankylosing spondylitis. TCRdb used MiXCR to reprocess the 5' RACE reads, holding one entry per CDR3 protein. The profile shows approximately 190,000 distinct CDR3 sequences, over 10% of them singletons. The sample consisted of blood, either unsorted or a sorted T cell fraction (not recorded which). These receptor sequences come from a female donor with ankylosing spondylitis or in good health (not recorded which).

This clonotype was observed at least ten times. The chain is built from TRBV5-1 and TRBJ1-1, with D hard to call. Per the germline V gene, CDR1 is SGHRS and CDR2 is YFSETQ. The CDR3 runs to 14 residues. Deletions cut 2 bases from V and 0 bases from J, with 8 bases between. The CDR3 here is CASSFWALNTEAFF. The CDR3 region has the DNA TGCGCCAGCAGCTTTTGGGCTCTGAACACTGAAGCTTTCTTT.

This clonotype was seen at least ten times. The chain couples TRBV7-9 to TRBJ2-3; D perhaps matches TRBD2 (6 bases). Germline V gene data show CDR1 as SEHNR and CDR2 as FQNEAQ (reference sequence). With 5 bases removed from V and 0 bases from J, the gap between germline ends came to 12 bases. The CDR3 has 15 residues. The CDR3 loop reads CASSPERASTDTQYF. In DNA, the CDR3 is TGTGCCAGCAGCCCTGAGCGGGCTAGCACAGATACGCAGTATTTT.

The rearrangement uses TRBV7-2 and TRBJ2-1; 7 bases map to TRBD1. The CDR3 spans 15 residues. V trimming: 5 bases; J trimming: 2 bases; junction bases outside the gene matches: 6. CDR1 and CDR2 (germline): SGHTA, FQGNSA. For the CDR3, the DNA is TGTGCCAGCAGCCCGGACAGGCGTACCTACAATGAGCAGTTCTTC. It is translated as CASSPDRRTYNEQFF.

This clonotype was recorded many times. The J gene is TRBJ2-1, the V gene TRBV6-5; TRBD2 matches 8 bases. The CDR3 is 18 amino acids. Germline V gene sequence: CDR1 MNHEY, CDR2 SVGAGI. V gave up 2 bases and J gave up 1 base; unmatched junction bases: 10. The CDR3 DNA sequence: TGTGCCAGCAGTTACGCCAGGGGCCTAGCGGGTTCCTACAATGAGCAGTTCTTC. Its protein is CASSYARGLAGSYNEQFF.

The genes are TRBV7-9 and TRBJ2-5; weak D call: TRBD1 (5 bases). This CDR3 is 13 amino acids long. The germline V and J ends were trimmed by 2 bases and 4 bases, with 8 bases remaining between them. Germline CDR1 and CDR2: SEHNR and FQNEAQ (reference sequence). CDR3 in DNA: TGTGCCAGCAGCTTAAGGGGATTAGAGACCCAGTACTTC. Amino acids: CASSLRGLETQYF. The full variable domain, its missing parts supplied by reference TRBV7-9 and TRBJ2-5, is DTGVSQNPRHKITKRGQNVTFRCDPISEHNRLYWYRQTLGQGPEFLTYFQNEAQLEKSRLLSDRFSAERPKGSFSTLEIQRTEQGDSAMYLCASSLRGLETQYFGPGTRLLVL.

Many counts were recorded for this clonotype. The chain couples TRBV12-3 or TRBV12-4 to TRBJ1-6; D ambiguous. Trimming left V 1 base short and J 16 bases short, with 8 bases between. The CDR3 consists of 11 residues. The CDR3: CASSLGRQLHF. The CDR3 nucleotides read TGTGCCAGCAGTTTAGGTCGGCAGCTCCACTTT.

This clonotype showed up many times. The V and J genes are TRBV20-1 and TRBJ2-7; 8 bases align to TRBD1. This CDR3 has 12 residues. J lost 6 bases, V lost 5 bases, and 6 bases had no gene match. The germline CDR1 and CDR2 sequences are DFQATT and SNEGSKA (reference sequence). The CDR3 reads CSASRTGPEQYF. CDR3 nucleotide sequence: TGCAGTGCTTCCCGGACAGGGCCCGAGCAGTACTTC.

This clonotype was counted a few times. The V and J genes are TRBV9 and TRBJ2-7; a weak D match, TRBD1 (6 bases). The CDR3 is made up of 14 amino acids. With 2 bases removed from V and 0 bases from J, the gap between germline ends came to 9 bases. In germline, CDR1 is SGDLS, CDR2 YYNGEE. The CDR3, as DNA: TGTGCCAGCAGCGTCGACAGGTTCTCCTACGAGCAGTACTTC. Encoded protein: CASSVDRFSYEQYF.

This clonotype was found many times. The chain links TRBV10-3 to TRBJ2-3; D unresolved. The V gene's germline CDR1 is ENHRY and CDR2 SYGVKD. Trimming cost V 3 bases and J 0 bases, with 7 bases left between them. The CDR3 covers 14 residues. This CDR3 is CAISDVQSTDTQYF. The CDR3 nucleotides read TGTGCCATCAGTGACGTCCAGAGCACAGATACGCAGTATTTT.